This T cell receptor (beta chain) came from a study of T-cell reconstitution after alpha-beta-depleted transplantation in children listed by TCRdb under 2016. General notes on the study: The study quantitatively tracked T-cell immune reconstitution after TCRalphabeta/CD19-depleted allogeneic hematopoietic cell transplantation in children using TCR repertoire profiling.

This clonotype was picked up a small number of times. What antigen it recognizes has not been identified. Base qualities are not provided; no much larger clone lies one nucleotide away. Library preparation employed PCR. The listed sequencing device is Illumina HiSeq 2500. To normalize quantification of the TCRbeta repertoire, the TCR libraries were built with molecular barcoding that relied on unique molecular identifiers. TCRdb trimmed the raw reads at Q25, called clones with MiXCR and kept productive beta chains. Records with the same CDR3 protein are collapsed into one entry carrying the most frequent genes and DNA. The sample table holds about 350,000 distinct CDR3 sequences, of which roughly 15% were seen once. The ten largest make up approximately 4.2% of the sample. The CDR3 has 14 amino acids, counting the end cysteine and phenylalanine. Just the 42-base CDR3 DNA is kept, in frame starting at base 1. The CDR1 and CDR2 encoded by the germline V gene (reference sequence) are DFQATT and SNEGSKA. Trimming removed 5 bases from V and 6 bases from J, leaving 19 bases between the germline ends.

The sequenced sample was PBMCs, obtained from the stem cell graft. Recombination connected TRBV20-1 to TRBJ1-1; no D gene is confidently identified. This receptor was taken from a human donor who donated a stem cell graft to a child with Fanconi anemia. The sequence in DNA is TGCAGTGCTGCGCGGGGAAGGACCGGACCTGAAGCTTTCTTT. Protein translation: CSAARGRTGPEAFF.